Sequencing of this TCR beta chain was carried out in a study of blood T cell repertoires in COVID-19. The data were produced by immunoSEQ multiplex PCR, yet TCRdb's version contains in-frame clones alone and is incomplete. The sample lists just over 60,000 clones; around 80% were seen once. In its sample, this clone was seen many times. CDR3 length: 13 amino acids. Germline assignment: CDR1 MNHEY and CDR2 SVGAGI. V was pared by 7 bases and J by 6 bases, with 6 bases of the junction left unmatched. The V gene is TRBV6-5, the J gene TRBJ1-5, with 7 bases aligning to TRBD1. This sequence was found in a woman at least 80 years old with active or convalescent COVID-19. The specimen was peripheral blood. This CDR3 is CASNNRGGQPQHF. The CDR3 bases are TGTGCCAGCAACAACAGGGGTGGTCAGCCCCAGCATTTT.